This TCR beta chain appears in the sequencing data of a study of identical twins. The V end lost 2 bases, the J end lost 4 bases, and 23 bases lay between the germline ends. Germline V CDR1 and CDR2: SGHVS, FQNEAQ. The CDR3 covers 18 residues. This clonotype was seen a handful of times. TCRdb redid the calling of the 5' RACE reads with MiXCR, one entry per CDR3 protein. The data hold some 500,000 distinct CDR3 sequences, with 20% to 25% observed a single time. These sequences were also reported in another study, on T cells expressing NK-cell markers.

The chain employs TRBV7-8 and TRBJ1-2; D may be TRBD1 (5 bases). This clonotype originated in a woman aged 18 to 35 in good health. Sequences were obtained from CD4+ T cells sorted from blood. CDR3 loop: CASSLLGPGTLDSYGYTF. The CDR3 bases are TGTGCCAGCAGCTTACTAGGGCCCGGGACCCTCGATTCCTATGGCTACACCTTC.